Listed here are 10 T cell receptor beta chains from one sample, sequenced in a study of T cells after yellow fever vaccination. TCRdb re-analysed the 5' RACE reads in MiXCR, keeping a single row per CDR3 protein. Altogether about 630,000 distinct CDR3 sequences are present, 9% to 15% being singletons, with the ten largest covering under 15%. The material sequenced was PBMCs, taken on the day of the yellow fever booster vaccination. These receptors were collected from a man aged 25-40 years who received the YFV17D yellow fever vaccine.

This clonotype was observed a few times. The chain has TRBV7-8 and TRBJ2-2; no clear D. The germline V and J ends were trimmed by 8 bases and 0 bases, with 10 bases remaining between them. This CDR3 comprises 14 residues. Germline V gene lookup returns CDR1 SGHVS and CDR2 FQNEAQ. DNA of the CDR3: TGTGCCAGCGCGGCCTTCGCGAACACCGGGGAGCTGTTTTTT. Its protein is CASAAFANTGELFF.

V usage is TRBV5-1 and J usage is TRBJ2-1; 14 bases map to TRBD2. Germline trimming cut 4 bases from V and 8 bases from J; bases unmatched to any gene: 5. Germline loops: CDR1 SGHRS, CDR2 YFSETQ. This CDR3 is built from 15 residues. DNA of the CDR3: TGCGCCAGCAGCCTGGAGGGACTAGCGGGAGATGAGCAGTTCTTC. As protein: CASSLEGLAGDEQFF.

This clonotype appeared many times. The chain links TRBV5-6 to TRBJ2-1, with D tentatively TRBD2 (6 bases). The V gene's germline CDR1 is SGHDT and CDR2 YYEEEE. Trimming removed 4 bases at V and 4 bases at J, with 12 bases between. The CDR3 totals 14 residues. The CDR3 loop reads CASSMGGPYNEQFF. The CDR3 coding sequence is TGTGCCAGCAGCATGGGGGGACCTTACAATGAGCAGTTCTTC.

Only a few counts were recorded for this clonotype. This chain links TRBV11-2 with TRBJ2-7; the D is unclear. This CDR3 contains 12 residues. Trimming cost V 4 bases and J 6 bases, with 10 bases left between them. CDR1 SGHAT and CDR2 FQNNGV come from the germline V gene. CDR3 DNA sequence: TGTGCCAGCAGCTACCCTAAGGGCGAGCAGTACTTC. It is translated as CASSYPKGEQYF.

The chain joins TRBV6-1 to TRBJ1-3; D uncertain. Trimming took 6 bases from V and 3 from J, leaving 12 bases between them. CDR3 size: 14 residues. CDR1 and CDR2 from the germline V gene are MNHNS and SASEGT. The CDR3 reads CASSTAGGGNTIYF. The CDR3 nucleotides read TGTGCCAGCAGCACCGCGGGAGGTGGAAACACCATATATTTT.

The CDR3 sequence is CSASSPPANEQFF. The CDR3 region has the DNA TGCAGTGCTAGCTCACCTCCCGCCAATGAGCAGTTCTTC. V gene TRBV20-1 combines with J gene TRBJ2-1; unclear D gene. CDR3 size: 13 residues. Germline V gene data show CDR1 as DFQATT and CDR2 as SNEGSKA (reference sequence). With 3 bases removed from V and 6 bases from J, the gap between germline ends came to 12 bases.

This clonotype was observed at least ten times. The V call is TRBV20-1, the J call TRBJ2-3; the D is unclear. The CDR3 extends over 13 amino acids. V was trimmed by 6 bases and J by 10 bases, leaving 20 bases between them. In germline, CDR1 is DFQATT, CDR2 SNEGSKA (reference sequence). Here the CDR3 DNA reads TGCAGTGCCCTTAGGGCCGACGCCGGGTCGCAGTATTTT. Its translation: CSALRADAGSQYF.

The genes are TRBV5-1 and TRBJ2-5; a possible D gene is TRBD2 (5 bases). V shed 0 bases and J shed 1 base, with 16 bases lying between them. CDR3 length: 17 residues. Germline V gene data show CDR1 as SGHRS and CDR2 as YFSETQ. CDR3 protein: CASSLASFGDIQETQYF. DNA for the CDR3: TGCGCCAGCAGCTTGGCCAGCTTCGGGGATATCCAAGAGACCCAGTACTTC.

The sample holds one count of this clonotype. The chain uses TRBV20-1 and TRBJ2-5, with 8 bases aligning to TRBD2. With V trimmed by 5 bases and J by 4 bases, 9 bases remained unmatched. The CDR3 has 14 residues. CDR1 is DFQATT, CDR2 SNEGSKA, per germline (reference sequence). CDR3 DNA sequence: TGCAGTGCTTGGAGAGCGGGAGAAAGAGAGACCCAGTACTTC. It is translated as CSAWRAGERETQYF.

This clonotype has just a few counts. The CDR3: CSARHLLAEETQYF. CDR3 DNA: TGCAGTGCTCGGCACCTCTTAGCGGAAGAGACCCAGTACTTC. The chain joins TRBV20-1 to TRBJ2-5; perhaps TRBD2 as D (6 bases). V was shortened by 5 bases and J by 3 bases, with 16 bases between the two germline ends. Per the germline V gene, CDR1 is DFQATT and CDR2 is SNEGSKA (reference sequence). The CDR3 runs to 14 residues.